This TCR beta chain was captured by sequencing in a study of radiation and T cells in renal cell carcinoma. Points from the study as a whole: From baseline, blood top tumor clonotypes peaked at 2 weeks post-radiation.

As concerns this clone: Its specificity is unknown.

Time point of the sample: blood 4 weeks post-SBRT, at nephrectomy. The treatment: 15 Gy SBRT to primary tumor, nephrectomy 4 weeks later. Nephrectomy followed 15 Gy stereotactic body radiation by 4 weeks. The table came from immunoSEQ multiplex PCR; TCRdb's copy has only in-frame clones and leaves some out. This sample has approximately 83,000 clones, with around four fifths found just once. CDR3 length: 16 amino acids. The V end was cut by 0 bases, the J end by 0 bases, with 10 bases between. CDR1 is SGHKS, CDR2 YYEKEE, per germline (reference sequence). The specimen comprised blood, sampled from a patient whose treatment included radiotherapy and nephrectomy. The chain carries TRBV5-5 and TRBJ1-3, with D hard to call. The TCR comes from a middle-aged man with renal cell carcinoma. The CDR3 region has the DNA TGTGCCAGCAGCTTGGTTGTCGGATACTCTGGAAACACCATATATTTT. Protein: CASSLVVGYSGNTIYF.